This TCR beta chain was captured by sequencing in a study of cytomegalovirus exposure and HLA in healthy donors. Overall study: The same platform used for the 666 first-cohort repertoires was also used for the roughly 130 validation repertoires, as a later analysis reported. Whole-study findings and limits: Within the approximately 120 validation repertoires, first-cohort TCR clusters tended to co-occur, according to a later analysis.

Here immunoSEQ multiplex PCR was the method, and the copy in TCRdb shows in-frame clones only, minus some. This table has some 90,000 clones, around nine tenths appearing once. Donors were drawn from the 120-subject validation cohort, separate from the approximately 670-subject first cohort. Of note for this clone: Its antigen is still unknown.

The receptor was isolated from a woman aged 25 to 39 in good health and CMV-seronegative. The sequenced sample consisted of PBMCs.

The CDR3: CASSTSHGGQYDTQYF. The CDR3 DNA reads TGTGCCAGCAGCACCTCCCACGGGGGGCAATACGATACGCAGTATTTT. The chain combines TRBV9 with TRBJ2-3; D may be TRBD2 (7 bases). Trimming shortened V by 4 bases and J by 6 bases, and 21 bases separated the two germline ends. Germline V CDR1 and CDR2: SGDLS, YYNGEE. The CDR3 is 16 amino acids.